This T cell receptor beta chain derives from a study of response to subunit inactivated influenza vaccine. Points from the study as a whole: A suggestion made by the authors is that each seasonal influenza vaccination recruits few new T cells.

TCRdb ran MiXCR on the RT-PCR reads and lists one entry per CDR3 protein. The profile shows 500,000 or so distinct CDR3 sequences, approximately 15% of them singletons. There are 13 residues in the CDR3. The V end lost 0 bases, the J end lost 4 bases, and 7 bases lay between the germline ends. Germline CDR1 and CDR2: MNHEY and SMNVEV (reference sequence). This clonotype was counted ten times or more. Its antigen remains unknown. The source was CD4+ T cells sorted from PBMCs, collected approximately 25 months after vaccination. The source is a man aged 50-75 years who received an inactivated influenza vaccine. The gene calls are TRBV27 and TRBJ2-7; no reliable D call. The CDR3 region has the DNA TGTGCCAGCAGTTTATCTCACGGATACGAGCAGTACTTC. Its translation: CASSLSHGYEQYF.